This TCR beta chain was sequenced for a study of cytomegalovirus exposure and HLA in healthy donors. The study's findings and limits: For TCR beta chains, V- and J-gene trimming was later linked to a missense DCLRE1C variant. Some V segments (TRBV6-2 and TRBV6-3 among them) were excluded as indistinguishable.

A note on this clone: Its antigen is not known.

This CDR3 is built from 15 residues. CDR1 and CDR2 (germline): SGHAT, FQNNGV. Between the trimmed V and J ends, which lost 3 bases and 4 bases, there was a span of 13 bases. The study ran its PCR with 60 Vbeta and 13 Jbeta primers. The table came from immunoSEQ multiplex PCR; TCRdb's copy has only in-frame clones and leaves some out. The data hold about 180,000 clones, with 84% observed a single time. The sequenced material came from PBMCs. The TCR comes from a girl aged 2-10 years in good health and CMV-seropositive. The chain is built from TRBV11-2 and TRBJ2-1, with a weak D call TRBD2 (7 bases). The CDR3 reads CASSLGGGRYNEQFF. The CDR3 DNA follows: TGTGCCAGCAGCTTGGGCGGGGGCCGTTACAATGAGCAGTTCTTC.